The source of this TCR beta chain is a study of T cell repertoires in cytomegalovirus infection. Study as a whole: Recently identified HLA-C-restricted CMV epitopes and well-studied HLA-B-restricted CMV epitopes were used by the study.

Points on this clonotype: Its antigen is unidentified.

Each CDR3 protein gets one entry after TCRdb re-called the reads with MiXCR. Among just over 450,000 distinct CDR3 sequences listed, roughly 42% were seen once. This CDR3 has 13 residues. Germline V gives CDR1 SGHVS, CDR2 FQNEAQ. The trim removed 5 bases at V and 8 bases at J, leaving 8 bases unmatched. The chain recombines TRBV7-8 with TRBJ1-2, with 7 bases matching TRBD1. Specimen: cultured PBMCs, collected from culture after CMV antigen stimulation. This sequence was found in a human donor in good health (CMV status not recorded). Some clones in this sample may be carry-over from other donors' samples. The CDR3 nucleotides are TGTGCCAGCAGCCCCGCGACAGGGAAGGGCTACACCTTC. Its protein is CASSPATGKGYTF.